This entry lists 32 T cell receptor beta chains sequenced from one sample in a study of cytomegalovirus exposure and HLA in healthy donors. The PCR had 60 Vbeta and 13 Jbeta primers. Assay: immunoSEQ multiplex PCR; the TCRdb copy retains only in-frame clones and omits some. The sample records about 120,000 clones, 9% to 10% being singletons. Sequenced sample: PBMCs. The source of these receptors is a man aged 25-45 years in good health and CMV-seronegative.

This clone was seen only a few times. The chain is built from TRBV27 and TRBJ2-5, with D unresolved. From germline, CDR1 is MNHEY and CDR2 SMNVEV (reference sequence). The CDR3 runs to 13 residues. V lost 3 bases, J lost 5 bases, and 10 bases lay in between. CDR3 coding DNA: TGTGCCAGCAGTTTTTTAGGAGATGAGACCCAGTACTTC. It codes for CASSFLGDETQYF.

This clone has only a few counts. The J gene is TRBJ1-1, the V gene TRBV9; 8 bases line up with TRBD1. V was clipped by 4 bases and J by 0 bases; unmatched bases: 5. The CDR3 sequence is 15 residues long. Germline assignment: CDR1 SGDLS and CDR2 YYNGEE. The CDR3 nucleotides are TGTGCCAGCAGCCCCCAGGGACAGGTGAACACTGAAGCTTTCTTT. Amino acid sequence: CASSPQGQVNTEAFF. The entire variable domain, with the rest obtained from reference TRBV9 and TRBJ1-1, is as follows: DSGVTQTPKHLITATGQRVTLRCSPRSGDLSVYWYQQSLDQGLQFLIQYYNGEERAKGNILERFSAQQFPDLHSELNLSSLELGDSALYFCASSPQGQVNTEAFFGQGTRLTVV.

This clone was observed a handful of times. V gene TRBV4-1 combines with J gene TRBJ2-5; 8 bases are shared with TRBD1. The CDR3 is 15 amino acids. Trimming removed 2 bases from V and 3 bases from J; junction bases left unmatched: 5. Germline CDR1 reads MGHRA; CDR2 reads YSYEKL. The CDR3: CASSQMLTGEETQYF. DNA of the CDR3: TGCGCCAGCAGCCAAATGTTGACAGGGGAAGAGACCCAGTACTTC.

The gene calls are TRBV27 and TRBJ2-2; no reliable D call. Germline V lookup: CDR1 MNHEY, CDR2 SMNVEV (reference sequence). This CDR3 has 13 amino acids. With 5 bases removed from V and 3 bases from J, the gap between germline ends came to 7 bases. The CDR3 sequence: CASSTGDTGELFF. The CDR3, as DNA: TGTGCCAGCAGTACCGGAGACACCGGGGAGCTGTTTTTT.

The V and J genes are TRBV11-3 and TRBJ2-7; the D is unclear. The CDR3 totals 13 residues. Germline V lookup: CDR1 SGHNT, CDR2 YENEEA. V lost 5 bases and J lost 5, with 13 bases in between. The CDR3, as DNA: TGTGCCAGCAGCCCCCCACATTCGCACGAGCAGTACTTC. Amino acid sequence: CASSPPHSHEQYF.

This clone was found a few times. The chain carries TRBV5-5 and TRBJ1-1; 7 nucleotides align to TRBD1. Trimming took 1 base from V and 4 from J; bases not matched to a gene: 10. This CDR3 region has 16 residues. Germline V lookup: CDR1 SGHKS, CDR2 YYEKEE (reference sequence). The CDR3, as DNA: TGTGCCAGCAGCTTGAGTTTTGGAGGGGGCGTCACTGAAGCTTTCTTT. It translates to CASSLSFGGGVTEAFF. Full variable domain (missing parts from reference TRBV5-5 and TRBJ1-1): DAGVTQSPTHLIKTRGQQVTLRCSPISGHKSVSWYQQVLGQGPQFIFQYYEKEERGRGNFPDRFSARQFPNYSSELNVNALLLGDSALYLCASSLSFGGGVTEAFFGQGTRLTVV.

The chain is built from TRBV13 and TRBJ1-2; 9 bases align to TRBD1. CDR1 is PRHDT and CDR2 is FYEKMQ in the germline V gene (reference sequence). V was pared by 4 bases and J by 3 bases, with 18 bases of the junction left unmatched. This CDR3 has 19 amino acids. The CDR3 here is CASSWVIGTGSDRDYGYTF. Here the CDR3 DNA reads TGTGCCAGCAGCTGGGTGATCGGGACAGGGTCCGACCGTGACTATGGCTACACCTTC.

The J gene is TRBJ2-7, the V gene TRBV7-2; 15 bases agree with TRBD2. Trimming took 4 bases from V and 9 from J; bases not matched to a gene: 4. In germline, CDR1 is SGHTA, CDR2 FQGNSA. This CDR3 is 14 amino acids long. CDR3 residues: CASSSGLAGGRQYF. The CDR3 nucleotides read TGTGCCAGCAGCTCGGGACTAGCGGGAGGTCGGCAGTACTTC.

This clone has more than one count but fewer than ten. The rearrangement joins TRBV6-5 to TRBJ1-2, with D maybe TRBD1 (6 bases). Germline-derived CDR1 and CDR2 are MNHEY and SVGAGI. The V gene lost 5 bases and the J gene lost 5 bases, with 12 bases spanning the gap. The CDR3 is 13 amino acids. DNA for the CDR3: TGTGCCAGCAGTCTGGGGGACATTTATGGCTACACCTTC. Translating gives CASSLGDIYGYTF.

On this clone itself: Germline is not matched at one junction end, which may reflect a read error. The CDR3 reads CASSLTDNQPQHF. The CDR3 coding sequence is TGTGCTAGCAGTTTGACTGATAATCAGCCCCAGCATTTT. The genes are TRBV7-7 and TRBJ1-5; D gene uncertain. CDR3 length: 13 residues. Germline V gives CDR1 SSHAT, CDR2 FNYEAQ (reference sequence).

V gene TRBV2 combines with J gene TRBJ1-2; no clear D. V dropped 8 bases and J dropped 8 bases, with 18 bases sitting between them. CDR1 and CDR2 (germline): SNHLY, FYNNEI. The CDR3 extends over 13 amino acids. The CDR3 DNA reads TGTGCCAGCTTGTTAGAGGAGGTAGTGGGCTACACCTTC. The encoded protein is CASLLEEVVGYTF.

This clone was seen a few times. J is TRBJ1-3 and V is TRBV6-5; D may be TRBD1 (5 bases). Germline V lookup: CDR1 MNHEY, CDR2 SVGAGI. Trimming removed 8 bases from V and 6 bases from J, with 8 bases in between. The CDR3 contains 11 residues. DNA for the CDR3: TGTGCCAGCGAAGGGGTAAACACCATATATTTT. Translated, it gives CASEGVNTIYF.

The gene calls are TRBV5-4 and TRBJ1-1, with D possibly being TRBD1 (6 bases). The ends were cut back, 9 bases at V and 7 bases at J, with 16 bases in the middle. Germline V gene lookup returns CDR1 SGHNT and CDR2 YYREEE (reference sequence). This CDR3 has 12 amino acids. The chain's CDR3 is CATTAQGVEAFF. CDR3 nucleotides: TGTGCCACCACGGCACAGGGCGTTGAAGCTTTCTTT.

The genes are TRBV30 and TRBJ2-7; a possible D gene is TRBD1 (6 bases). This CDR3 has 14 amino acids. The germline V gene has CDR1 GTSNPN and CDR2 SVGIG (reference sequence). V dropped 2 bases and J dropped 4 bases, with 15 bases sitting between them. The CDR3 spells CAWSRVRGVYEQYF. CDR3 bases: TGTGCCTGGAGTAGAGTCAGGGGAGTATACGAGCAGTACTTC.

V and J are TRBV6-6 and TRBJ1-1; a weak D match, TRBD1 (5 bases). V was cut by 6 bases and J by 8 bases, with 19 bases left in between. Germline V CDR1 and CDR2: MNHNY, SVGAGI (reference sequence). CDR3 length equals 14 residues. The CDR3 loop reads CASSPSDTPVEAFF. The CDR3 nucleotides read TGTGCCAGCAGCCCGTCGGACACCCCTGTGGAAGCTTTCTTT.

J is TRBJ2-1 and V is TRBV29-1; D is possibly TRBD2 (5 bases). CDR1 is SQVTM and CDR2 is ANQGSEA in the germline V gene. Trimming shortened V by 7 bases and J by 0 bases, and 19 bases separated the two germline ends. CDR3 length equals 16 residues. The CDR3 loop is CSADPASGSSYNEQFF. The CDR3 nucleotides read TGCAGCGCCGATCCCGCCAGCGGTAGCTCCTACAATGAGCAGTTCTTC.

This clone was observed a handful of times. The CDR3 DNA follows: TGCGCCAGCAGCTGGACAGGGGCCAGCACAGATACGCAGTATTTT. It translates to CASSWTGASTDTQYF. V usage is TRBV5-1 and J usage is TRBJ2-3, with 9 bases aligning to TRBD1. The V gene end was trimmed by 3 bases and the J gene end by 0 bases; junction bases not matched to a gene: 2. The CDR3 length is 15 residues. CDR1 and CDR2 from the germline V gene are SGHRS and YFSETQ.

V is TRBV19 and J is TRBJ2-7, with 9 bases identical to TRBD2. Germline CDR1 reads LNHDA; CDR2 reads SQIVND (reference sequence). This CDR3 is 15 amino acids long. V trimming: 3 bases; J trimming: 2 bases; junction bases outside the gene matches: 5. Written as DNA, the CDR3 is TGTGCCAGTAGTATGGGACTAGCTGGGACCTACGAGCAGTACTTC. As protein: CASSMGLAGTYEQYF.

The V and J genes are TRBV5-6 and TRBJ2-1; 8 nucleotides match TRBD2. V trimming: 4 bases; J trimming: 10 bases; junction bases outside the gene matches: 4. The germline CDR1 and CDR2 sequences are SGHDT and YYEEEE. The CDR3 extends over 12 amino acids. CDR3 loop: CASSPGGNEQFF. CDR3 sequence (DNA): TGTGCCAGCAGCCCGGGGGGGAACGAGCAGTTCTTC.

V usage is TRBV18 and J usage is TRBJ2-1; 7 bases fit TRBD2. The V gene's germline CDR1 is KGHSH and CDR2 LQKENI. CDR3 length: 14 amino acids. J was trimmed by 7 bases and V by 3 bases; bases with no gene match: 6. CDR3 amino acids: CASSPGTTINEQFF. The CDR3 bases are TGTGCCAGCTCACCCGGGACTACCATAAATGAGCAGTTCTTC.

The V call is TRBV6-5, the J call TRBJ1-2; D remains unclear. The ends were cut back, 4 bases at V and 5 bases at J, with 8 bases in the middle. The length of the CDR3 is 12 residues. Germline V lookup: CDR1 MNHEY, CDR2 SVGAGI. CDR3 DNA sequence: TGTGCCAGCAGTTCCACCGGGTATGGCTACACCTTC. This encodes CASSSTGYGYTF.

The V and J genes are TRBV7-2 and TRBJ2-2, with TRBD1 matching 7 bases. V dropped 6 bases and J dropped 6; count of bases not matched to a gene: 7. Germline V gene sequence: CDR1 SGHTA, CDR2 FQGNSA. The CDR3 has 14 residues. For the CDR3, the DNA is TGTGCCAGCAGTAGTAACAGGGGCGCCGGGGAGCTGTTTTTT. Its translation is CASSSNRGAGELFF.

The chain links TRBV28 to TRBJ2-7, with D possibly TRBD2 on 6 matching bases. Trimming removed 5 bases at V and 3 bases at J, with 11 bases between. Germline V lookup: CDR1 MDHEN, CDR2 SYDVKM. The CDR3 covers 13 residues. The CDR3 sequence: CASSAGMLYEQYF. CDR3 DNA sequence: TGTGCCAGCAGTGCGGGAATGCTCTACGAGCAGTACTTC.

This clone has just a few counts. The rearrangement joins TRBV6-4 to TRBJ2-7; unclear D gene. The CDR3 has 13 amino acids. Per the germline V gene, CDR1 is MRHNA and CDR2 is SNTAGT. V was cut by 0 bases and J by 7 bases, with 10 bases left in between. This chain's CDR3 is CASSDSAHKEQYF. The DNA of the CDR3 is TGTGCCAGCAGTGACTCCGCACATAAGGAGCAGTACTTC.

This clone was counted a few times. The chain links TRBV18 to TRBJ2-7; 7 positions match TRBD1. CDR1 and CDR2 from the germline V gene are KGHSH and LQKENI. This CDR3 spans 13 amino acids. V lost 2 bases to trimming and J lost 4 bases; unmatched junction nucleotides: 2. The CDR3 DNA follows: TGTGCCAGCTCACCAGAGACAGGGTACGAGCAGTACTTC. Translating gives CASSPETGYEQYF.

The chain carries TRBV4-1 and TRBJ2-7; possible D gene TRBD1, 5 bases. V dropped 2 bases and J dropped 2 bases, with 13 bases sitting between them. The CDR3 totals 15 residues. Germline assignment: CDR1 MGHRA and CDR2 YSYEKL. CDR3 in amino acids: CASSQQDTDTYEQYF. The CDR3 region has the DNA TGCGCCAGCAGCCAACAAGACACGGACACCTACGAGCAGTACTTC.

This clone was counted between two and nine times. The chain recombines TRBV5-6 with TRBJ2-5; a possible D gene is TRBD1 (6 bases). The germline CDR1 and CDR2 sequences are SGHDT and YYEEEE. The CDR3 covers 15 residues. V was shortened by 0 bases and J by 1 base, with 10 bases between the two germline ends. The CDR3 DNA is TGTGCCAGCAGCTTGGGAGGGGGAGCCCAAGAGACCCAGTACTTC. Its protein is CASSLGGGAQETQYF.

This clone has just a few counts. This sequence joins TRBV5-1 and TRBJ1-2, with D possibly being TRBD1 (5 bases). Trimming took 2 bases from V and 2 from J, leaving 10 bases between them. The CDR3 runs 14 residues. In germline, CDR1 is SGHRS, CDR2 YFSETQ. The DNA for the CDR3 is TGCGCCAGCAGCTTTCAGGGTATCAACTATGGCTACACCTTC. Translated: CASSFQGINYGYTF.

This rearrangement joins TRBV5-6 to TRBJ2-7; 8 positions match TRBD2. The germline gives CDR1 SGHDT, CDR2 YYEEEE. The CDR3 runs 14 residues. The trim removed 5 bases at V and 4 bases at J, leaving 8 bases unmatched. CDR3 sequence reads: CASRTTGGTYEQYF. The CDR3 region has the DNA TGTGCCAGCAGGACAACGGGAGGGACATACGAGCAGTACTTC.

The V gene is TRBV10-3, the J gene TRBJ1-6, with TRBD1 matching 8 bases. Germline V CDR1 and CDR2: ENHRY, SYGVKD. This CDR3 has 13 amino acids. With 8 bases clipped from V and 10 bases from J, the junction kept 7 bases outside the gene matches. This CDR3 is CAIGQGEGSPLHF. The CDR3 DNA reads as TGTGCCATCGGACAGGGTGAAGGGTCACCCCTCCACTTT.

This chain joins TRBV10-2 and TRBJ2-1; D is perhaps TRBD1 (5 bases). The V end lost 2 bases, the J end lost 2 bases, and 13 bases lay between the germline ends. Germline CDR1 and CDR2: WSHSY and SAAADI. The CDR3 is made up of 16 amino acids. CDR3 DNA sequence: TGCGCCAGCAGTGAGAGGCGGCAGGGTCCCTACAATGAGCAGTTCTTC. Translating it yields CASSERRQGPYNEQFF.

The V call is TRBV18, the J call TRBJ1-2, with D tentatively TRBD1 (5 bases). There are 14 residues in the CDR3. Germline CDR1 reads KGHSH; CDR2 reads LQKENI. The V and J ends lost 3 bases and 5 bases respectively, with 13 bases between them. The CDR3 sequence: CASSPDLGVYGYTF. The CDR3 region has the DNA TGTGCCAGCTCACCCGACCTAGGGGTTTATGGCTACACCTTC.